The 26 T cell receptor beta chains below all came from one sample that was sequenced in a study of blood T cell repertoires in COVID-19. Here immunoSEQ multiplex PCR was the method, and the copy in TCRdb shows in-frame clones only, minus some. The data contain 300,000 to 400,000 clones, approximately 87% of them singletons. The sample taken for sequencing was peripheral blood. Receptor source: a woman in her fifties or sixties with COVID-19, enrolled during active disease.

The rearrangement uses TRBV14 and TRBJ2-7; possibly TRBD1 for D (6 bases). Between the trimmed V and J ends, which lost 4 bases and 3 bases, there was a span of 13 bases. Germline CDR1 SGHDN, CDR2 FVKESK. The CDR3 covers 14 residues. CDR3 sequence reads: CASSPTGQIYEQYF. For the CDR3, the DNA is TGTGCCAGCAGCCCGACGGGACAAATCTACGAGCAGTACTTC.

The chain carries TRBV4-1 and TRBJ1-1; no firm D call. CDR3 length: 15 residues. Between the trimmed V and J ends, which lost 0 bases and 7 bases, there was a span of 15 bases. CDR1 and CDR2 (germline): MGHRA, YSYEKL. CDR3 amino acids: CASSQEPLNSREAFF. CDR3 nucleotides: TGCGCCAGCAGCCAAGAACCATTGAACAGCCGTGAAGCTTTCTTT.

This clone has just a few counts. The chain uses TRBV3-1 (or the pseudogene TRBV3-2) and TRBJ2-2, with a possible D match to TRBD1 (5 bases). The V end lost 7 bases, the J end lost 4 bases, and 22 bases lay between the germline ends. CDR3 size: 17 residues. CDR1 is LGHDT and CDR2 is YNNKEL in the germline V gene (reference sequence). The CDR3 DNA is TGTGCCAGCAACTTGGGGCAGCCGCTAAGGAGCACCGGGGAGCTGTTTTTT. It specifies CASNLGQPLRSTGELFF.

The J gene is TRBJ1-1, the V gene TRBV30; D remains ambiguous. With 0 bases removed from V and 0 bases from J, the gap between germline ends came to 5 bases. CDR1 and CDR2 from the germline V gene are GTSNPN and SVGIG (reference sequence). This CDR3 has 13 amino acids. Written as DNA, the CDR3 is TGTGCCTGGAGTGTACTAATGAACACTGAAGCTTTCTTT. As protein: CAWSVLMNTEAFF.

The chain is built from TRBV7-6 and TRBJ2-7, with D possibly being TRBD1 (5 bases). V was clipped by 1 base and J by 6 bases, with 10 bases between them. The germline gives CDR1 SGHVS, CDR2 FNYEAQ. The CDR3 has 13 amino acids. The CDR3 nucleotides are TGTGCCAGCAGCTTAGTGGCAGGGTCCGAGCAGTACTTC. This gives the protein CASSLVAGSEQYF.

This clone was seen just once. The chain has TRBV5-1 and TRBJ2-1; D not resolved. The CDR3 loop spans 12 amino acids. Germline values: CDR1 SGHRS, CDR2 YFSETQ. Trimming stripped 4 bases from V and 3 bases from J, with 5 bases between. CDR3 in DNA: TGCGCCAGCAGCCTAGACTACAATGAGCAGTTCTTC. Protein sequence: CASSLDYNEQFF.

J is TRBJ2-3 and V is TRBV3-1 (or the pseudogene TRBV3-2), with D perhaps matching TRBD2 (5 bases). The CDR3 consists of 15 residues. The ends were cut back, 4 bases at V and 0 bases at J, with 11 bases in the middle. The germline gives CDR1 LGHDT, CDR2 YNNKEL (reference sequence). The CDR3 coding sequence is TGTGCCAGCAGCCCGACTACCTACAGCACAGATACGCAGTATTTT. It specifies CASSPTTYSTDTQYF.

This clone has only one observation. The J gene is TRBJ2-1, the V gene TRBV3-1 (or the pseudogene TRBV3-2); a possible D gene is TRBD1 (6 bases). CDR1 is LGHDT and CDR2 is YNNKEL in the germline V gene (reference sequence). The CDR3 consists of 19 residues. V shed 3 bases and J shed 2 bases, with 23 bases lying between them. CDR3 bases: TGTGCCAGCAGCCACGGGACACCCAGTGCAGGGTTGACCTACAATGAGCAGTTCTTC. Its protein is CASSHGTPSAGLTYNEQFF.

The rearrangement links TRBV6-6 to TRBJ2-3; D might be TRBD1 (6 bases). V lost 8 bases and J lost 0, with 12 bases in between. The germline gives CDR1 MNHNY, CDR2 SVGAGI (reference sequence). This CDR3 is 14 amino acids long. The CDR3 here is CASLQGPSTDTQYF. CDR3 bases: TGTGCCAGCCTTCAGGGGCCGAGCACAGATACGCAGTATTTT.

The CDR3 sequence is CASSWSGQGGVAFF. The CDR3 DNA reads as TGTGCCAGCAGCTGGTCGGGACAGGGAGGGGTAGCTTTCTTT. The V call is TRBV5-8, the J call TRBJ1-1, with 9 bases lining up with TRBD1. Germline CDR1 SGHTS, CDR2 YDEGEE. V lost 3 bases to trimming and J lost 10 bases; unmatched junction nucleotides: 10. The CDR3 is 14 residues long.

This clone was detected once. The chain has TRBV19 and TRBJ1-1; TRBD1 matches 7 bases. This CDR3 spans 13 amino acids. The V and J ends lost 10 bases and 11 bases, in that order; junction bases with no gene match: 16. Germline V gene lookup returns CDR1 LNHDA and CDR2 SQIVND (reference sequence). The CDR3 coding sequence is TGTGCCACTCGACAGGGCAAAACCCCCCGGGCTTTCTTT. Its protein product is CATRQGKTPRAFF.

The J gene is TRBJ1-2, the V gene TRBV6-1; D is ambiguous. CDR1 is MNHNS and CDR2 is SASEGT in the germline V gene. V was clipped by 3 bases and J by 7 bases, with 12 bases between them. This CDR3 spans 13 amino acids. The CDR3 DNA follows: TGTGCCAGCAGTGACCGGACGGGATCTGGCTACACCTTC. This translates into CASSDRTGSGYTF.

CDR3 in amino acids: CSVGKDMNTEAFF. CDR3 sequence (DNA): TGCAGCGTTGGTAAAGACATGAACACTGAAGCTTTCTTT. V gene TRBV29-1 combines with J gene TRBJ1-1; D call uncertain. Germline values: CDR1 SQVTM, CDR2 ANQGSEA. The CDR3 spans 13 residues. Trimming removed 4 bases from V and 0 bases from J, with 9 bases in between.

The chain joins TRBV11-2 to TRBJ1-2, with TRBD1 matching over 7 bases. This CDR3 is 13 amino acids long. V trimming: 3 bases; J trimming: 8 bases; junction bases outside the gene matches: 6. The germline V gene encodes CDR1 SGHAT and CDR2 FQNNGV. CDR3 coding DNA: TGTGCCAGCAGCTTTCAGGGGGAGGCGGGCTACACCTTC. Translation gives CASSFQGEAGYTF.

V gene TRBV18 combines with J gene TRBJ2-2; 9 bases are a match to TRBD2. The CDR3 totals 15 residues. Losses at the gene ends were 2 bases for V and 5 bases for J; bases not matched to a gene: 3. CDR1 and CDR2 (germline): KGHSH, LQKENI. As DNA, the CDR3 is TGTGCCAGCTCACCAATAGCGGGAGTAACCGGGGAGCTGTTTTTT. Translation: CASSPIAGVTGELFF. Drawing the rest from reference TRBV18 and TRBJ2-2, the complete variable domain is NAGVMQNPRHLVRRRGQEARLRCSPMKGHSHVYWYRQLPEEGLKFMVYLQKENIIDESGMPKERFSAEFPKEGPSILRIQQVVRGDSAAYFCASSPIAGVTGELFFGEGSRLTVL.

This sequence joins TRBV5-1 and TRBJ1-3; D is uncertain. The CDR3 contains 16 residues. Trimming pared 0 bases from V and 0 bases from J, leaving 10 bases between. CDR1 is SGHRS and CDR2 is YFSETQ in the germline V gene. The CDR3 spells CASSLVGENSGNTIYF. The CDR3, as DNA: TGCGCCAGCAGCTTGGTGGGAGAGAACTCTGGAAACACCATATATTTT. The full variable domain, its missing parts supplied by reference TRBV5-1 and TRBJ1-3, is KAGVTQTPRYLIKTRGQQVTLSCSPISGHRSVSWYQQTPGQGLQFLFEYFSETQRNKGNFPGRFSGRQFSNSRSEMNVSTLELGDSALYLCASSLVGENSGNTIYFGEGSWLTVV.

The chain carries TRBV9 and TRBJ2-3, with 8 nucleotides matching TRBD2. Germline V gene sequence: CDR1 SGDLS, CDR2 YYNGEE. V trimming: 2 bases; J trimming: 8 bases; junction bases outside the gene matches: 13. CDR3 length equals 16 residues. The CDR3 spells CASSVEKRESPRTQYF. The CDR3, as DNA: TGTGCCAGCAGCGTGGAGAAGCGGGAGTCCCCCCGTACGCAGTATTTT.

V usage is TRBV5-4 and J usage is TRBJ2-3; 7 bases fit TRBD2. Germline CDR1 is SGHNT and CDR2 is YYREEE (reference sequence). The CDR3 has 13 amino acids. The J segment lost 6 bases and the V segment lost 9 bases, leaving 10 bases of the junction unmatched. CDR3 nucleotide sequence: TGTGCCACACAGCGGGGCCGGGGGGATACGCAGTATTTT. The encoded protein is CATQRGRGDTQYF.

The CDR3 spells CASSELAKNIQYF. The DNA of the CDR3 is TGTGCCAGTAGCGAACTAGCCAAAAACATTCAGTACTTC. The chain couples TRBV12-3 or TRBV12-4 to TRBJ2-4; D may be TRBD2 (5 bases). Trimming left V 9 bases short and J 0 bases short, with 9 bases between. The CDR3 runs 13 residues.

The rearrangement joins TRBV15 to TRBJ2-1, with D possibly TRBD2 on 5 matching bases. The CDR3 is 14 amino acids. V lost 4 bases to trimming and J lost 7 bases, with 14 bases between them. The germline V gene has CDR1 LNHNV and CDR2 YYDKDF (reference sequence). CDR3 region: CATSITGMVNEQFF. In nucleotides, the CDR3 is TGTGCCACCAGCATTACGGGAATGGTGAATGAGCAGTTCTTC.

This sequence joins TRBV30 and TRBJ2-3; TRBD2 might be the D (5 bases). The V gene's germline CDR1 is GTSNPN and CDR2 SVGIG (reference sequence). The CDR3 loop spans 13 amino acids. V lost 5 bases and J lost 0, with 9 bases in between. Here the CDR3 reads CAWAGGSTDTQYF. As DNA, the CDR3 is TGTGCCTGGGCCGGAGGTAGCACAGATACGCAGTATTTT.

J is TRBJ2-1 and V is TRBV5-1, with D maybe TRBD2 (5 bases). CDR3 length equals 16 residues. Germline CDR1 and CDR2: SGHRS and YFSETQ. Trimming took 2 bases from V and 4 from J, leaving 16 bases between them. The CDR3: CASSFLAAEVYNEQFF. CDR3 DNA: TGCGCCAGCAGCTTCCTGGCAGCGGAGGTATACAATGAGCAGTTCTTC.

The chain joins TRBV9 to TRBJ2-1, with TRBD1 as a possible D gene (6 bases). The V gene lost 3 bases and the J gene lost 5 bases, with 18 bases spanning the gap. The CDR3 is 16 residues long. Germline V gives CDR1 SGDLS, CDR2 YYNGEE. The CDR3 DNA is TGTGCCAGCAGCGGACAGGCCAGAATCCGGGACAATGAGCAGTTCTTC. Amino acid sequence: CASSGQARIRDNEQFF.

In DNA, the CDR3 is TGTGCCATCAGTGAGGTCGACAGGGTAGATGAAAAACTGTTTTTT. It codes for CAISEVDRVDEKLFF. This chain connects TRBV10-3 to TRBJ1-4; 7 bases fit TRBD1. The ends lost 2 bases at V and 6 bases at J; junction bases unmatched: 6. CDR1 is ENHRY, CDR2 SYGVKD, per germline. CDR3 length equals 15 residues.

V is TRBV29-1 and J is TRBJ1-1; 7 bases map to TRBD1. The V and J ends lost 7 bases and 11 bases, in that order; junction bases with no gene match: 10. The CDR3 is 11 amino acids. Germline CDR1 is SQVTM and CDR2 is ANQGSEA. The CDR3, as DNA: TGCAGCGGCGGCCAGACAGGGAAGGCTTTCTTT. As protein: CSGGQTGKAFF.

The V and J genes are TRBV12-2 and TRBJ2-7; the listed D gene, TRBD2, was not tested against the DNA. TRBV12-2 is a known pseudogene. This CDR3 spans 17 amino acids. CDR3 amino acids: CASRLKRRTSAYYEQYF. In nucleotides, the CDR3 is TGTGCAAGTCGCTTAAAAAGGAGGACTAGCGCCTACTACGAGCAGTACTTC.